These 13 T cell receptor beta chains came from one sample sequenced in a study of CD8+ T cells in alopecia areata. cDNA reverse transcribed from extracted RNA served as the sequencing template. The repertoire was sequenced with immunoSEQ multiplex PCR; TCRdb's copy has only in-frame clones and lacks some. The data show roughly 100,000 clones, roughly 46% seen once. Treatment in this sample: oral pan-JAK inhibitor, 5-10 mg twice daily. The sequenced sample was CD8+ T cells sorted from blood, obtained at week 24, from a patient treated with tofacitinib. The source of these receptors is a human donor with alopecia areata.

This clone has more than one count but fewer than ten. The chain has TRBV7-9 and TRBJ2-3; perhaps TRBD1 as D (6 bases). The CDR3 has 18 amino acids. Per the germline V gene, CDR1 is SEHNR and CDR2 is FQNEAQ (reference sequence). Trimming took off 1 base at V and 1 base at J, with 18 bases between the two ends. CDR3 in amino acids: CASSLVERSKGGTDTQYF. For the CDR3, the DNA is TGTGCCAGCAGCTTAGTTGAGAGGAGCAAGGGGGGCACAGATACGCAGTATTTT.

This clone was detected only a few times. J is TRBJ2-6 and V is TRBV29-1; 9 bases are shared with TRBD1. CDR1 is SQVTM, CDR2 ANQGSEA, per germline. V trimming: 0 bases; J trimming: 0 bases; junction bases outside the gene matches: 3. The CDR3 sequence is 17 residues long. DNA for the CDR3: TGCAGCGTTGAAGAGACGACAGGGGGCTCTGGGGCCAACGTCCTGACTTTC. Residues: CSVEETTGGSGANVLTF.

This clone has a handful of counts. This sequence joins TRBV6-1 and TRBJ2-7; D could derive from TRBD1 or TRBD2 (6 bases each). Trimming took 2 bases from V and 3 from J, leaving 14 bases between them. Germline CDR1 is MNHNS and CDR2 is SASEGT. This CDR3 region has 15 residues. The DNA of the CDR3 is TGTGCCAGCAGTGAAACGGAGGGGGGTGGCTACGAGCAGTACTTC. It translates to CASSETEGGGYEQYF.

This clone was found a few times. The CDR3 DNA is TGTGCCTGGAGTGTGGGACAGGGCTACAATGAGCAGTTCTTC. Protein product: CAWSVGQGYNEQFF. This chain joins TRBV30 and TRBJ2-1, with 9 bases fitting TRBD1. V lost 0 bases and J lost 3; bases outside the gene matches: 0. Germline CDR1 is GTSNPN and CDR2 is SVGIG (reference sequence). This CDR3 is built from 14 residues.

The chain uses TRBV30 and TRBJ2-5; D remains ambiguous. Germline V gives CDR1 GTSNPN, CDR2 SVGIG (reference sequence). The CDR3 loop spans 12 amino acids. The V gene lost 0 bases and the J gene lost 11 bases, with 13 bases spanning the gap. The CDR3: CAWSVPRLEQYF. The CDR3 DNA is TGTGCCTGGAGTGTACCTCGGTTGGAGCAGTACTTC.

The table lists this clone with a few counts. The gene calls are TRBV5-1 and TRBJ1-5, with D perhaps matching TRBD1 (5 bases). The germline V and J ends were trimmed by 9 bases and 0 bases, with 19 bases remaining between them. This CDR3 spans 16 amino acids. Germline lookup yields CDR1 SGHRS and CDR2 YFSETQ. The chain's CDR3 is CATPEGMWDSNQPQHF. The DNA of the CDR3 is TGCGCCACCCCTGAGGGGATGTGGGATAGCAATCAGCCCCAGCATTTT.

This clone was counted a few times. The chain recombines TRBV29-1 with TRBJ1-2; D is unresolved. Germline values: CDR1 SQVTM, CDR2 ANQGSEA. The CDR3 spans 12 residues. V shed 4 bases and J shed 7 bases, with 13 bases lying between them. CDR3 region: CSVVMSEGGYTF. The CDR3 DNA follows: TGCAGCGTTGTAATGAGTGAGGGTGGCTACACCTTC.

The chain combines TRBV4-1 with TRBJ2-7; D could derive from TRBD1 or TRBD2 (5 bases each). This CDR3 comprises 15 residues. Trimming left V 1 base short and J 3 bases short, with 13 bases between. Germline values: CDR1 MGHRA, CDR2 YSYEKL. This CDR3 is CASSQGSRELYEQYF. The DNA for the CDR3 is TGCGCCAGCAGCCAAGGGAGCAGGGAGCTCTACGAGCAGTACTTC.

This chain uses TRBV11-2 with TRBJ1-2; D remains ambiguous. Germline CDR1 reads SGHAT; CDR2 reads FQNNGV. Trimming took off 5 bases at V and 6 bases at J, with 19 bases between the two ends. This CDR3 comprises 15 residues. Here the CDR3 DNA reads TGTGCCAGCAGCCCCACTTCCCGACCTGGGGATGGCTACACCTTC. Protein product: CASSPTSRPGDGYTF.

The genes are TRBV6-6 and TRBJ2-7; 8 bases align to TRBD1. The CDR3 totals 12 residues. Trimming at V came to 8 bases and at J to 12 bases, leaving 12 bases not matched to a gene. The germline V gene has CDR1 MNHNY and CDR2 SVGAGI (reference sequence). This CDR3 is CASLGTGLVRYF. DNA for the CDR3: TGTGCCAGCCTGGGGACAGGACTTGTTCGGTACTTC.

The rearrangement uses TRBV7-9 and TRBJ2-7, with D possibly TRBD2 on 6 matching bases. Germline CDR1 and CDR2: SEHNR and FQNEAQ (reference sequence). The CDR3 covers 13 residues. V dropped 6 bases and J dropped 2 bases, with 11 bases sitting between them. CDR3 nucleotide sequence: TGTGCCAGCAGACTGGGAGGCGCCTACGAGCAGTACTTC. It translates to CASRLGGAYEQYF.

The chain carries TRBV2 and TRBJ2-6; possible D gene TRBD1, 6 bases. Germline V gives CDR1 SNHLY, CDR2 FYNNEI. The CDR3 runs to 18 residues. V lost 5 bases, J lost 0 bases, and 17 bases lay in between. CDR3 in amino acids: CASSQEGHPSSGANVLTF. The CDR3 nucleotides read TGTGCCAGCAGTCAAGAGGGACACCCTTCCTCTGGGGCCAACGTCCTGACTTTC.

CDR3 protein: CASSLAGYLGANVLTF. The CDR3, as DNA: TGCGCCAGCAGCTTGGCGGGGTACCTCGGGGCCAACGTCCTGACTTTC. The chain uses TRBV5-1 and TRBJ2-6; a possible D gene is TRBD2 (5 bases). CDR1 is SGHRS and CDR2 is YFSETQ in the germline V gene. The CDR3 is 16 residues long. V gave up 0 bases and J gave up 4 bases, with 11 bases separating them.